Reported below is one TCR beta chain. Clones were sequenced by immunoSEQ multiplex PCR, and TCRdb holds only the in-frame ones, with some missing. Of approximately 200,000 clones in the sample, roughly 80% were seen once. Germline V gene lookup returns CDR1 SQVTM and CDR2 ANQGSEA. Trimming shortened V by 0 bases and J by 3 bases, and 15 bases separated the two germline ends. This CDR3 is built from 16 residues. These data come from a study of blood T cell repertoires in COVID-19. About the research overall: The cDNA or gDNA used as material had been derived from T cells, B-cell-depleted T cells, or PBMCs.

Sequenced material: peripheral blood. This sequence was found in a human donor in a cohort sampled during active COVID-19. The rearrangement links TRBV29-1 to TRBJ1-3; D is ambiguous. CDR3 region: CSVEDGGTHRGNTIYF. The CDR3 DNA reads TGCAGCGTTGAAGATGGCGGAACCCACCGTGGAAACACCATATATTTT.